These T cell receptor beta chains were read from a single sample in a study of cytomegalovirus exposure and HLA in healthy donors. Using immunoSEQ multiplex PCR, the repertoire was profiled, and TCRdb retains in-frame clones only, with some absent. The data contain about 130,000 clones, approximately 74% of them singletons. Sequenced material: PBMCs. These receptors were taken from a man aged 35 to 55 in good health and CMV-seropositive. CDR3s include the opening cysteine and the closing phenylalanine or tryptophan. The order of the fields is V gene, D gene, clone size, J gene, CDR3 DNA, CDR3 protein. The D gene is left open where the match is weak. A clone size is listed for some rows: how often the clone was seen (once, few, many), or a class if it is expanded.

>TRBV10-3|NA|NA|TRBJ1-5
TGTGCCACCGGACAGAACAATCAGCCCCAGCATTTT
CATGQNNQPQHF
>TRBV15|NA|NA|TRBJ2-7
TGTGCCACCAGCAGAGATCGGGACTACGAGCAGTACTTC
CATSRDRDYEQYF
>TRBV7-6|NA|NA|TRBJ2-1
TGTGCCAGCAGCTCGCGTGGGCCCACCGAACTAGCAGCTAACAATGAGCAGTTCTTC
CASSSRGPTELAANNEQFF
>TRBV5-6|TRBD1|NA|TRBJ1-3
TGTGCCAGCAGCTCGCGACAGGGGGCTGGAAACACCATATATTTT
CASSSRQGAGNTIYF
>TRBV5-4|NA|NA|TRBJ1-4
TGTGCCAGCAGCCCCGGGGGGGACGGTAATGAAAAACTGTTTTTT
CASSPGGDGNEKLFF
>TRBV2|TRBD1|NA|TRBJ2-3
TGTGCCAGCAGTTGGGACAGGGGGCAGGCAGCGTGGGGAACAGATACGCAGTATTTT
CASSWDRGQAAWGTDTQYF
>TRBV6-5|NA|NA|TRBJ2-5
TGTGCCAGCAGCCTAAAGACAGACCTAGAGACCCAGTACTTC
CASSLKTDLETQYF
>TRBV19|NA|NA|TRBJ2-2
TGTGCCAGTAGTATTCAGTTGTCCGGGGAGCTGTTTTTT
CASSIQLSGELFF
>TRBV5-1|NA|NA|TRBJ2-5
TGCGCCAGTAACCCGGGGAATAGGGTAGAGACCCAGTACTTC
CASNPGNRVETQYF
>TRBV15|NA|NA|TRBJ2-5
TGTGCCACCAGCAGTCCCCAAGGACAGCTAGGGGCCCAGTACTTC
CATSSPQGQLGAQYF
>TRBV28|TRBD2|NA|TRBJ2-7
TGTGCCAGCAGTGCCCCCAGGGAGCGGGGCGACTACGAGCAGTACTTC
CASSAPRERGDYEQYF
>TRBV10-3|TRBD1|few|TRBJ2-7
TGTGCCACCCATTCCGGGACAGCCTCCTACGAGCAGTACTTC
CATHSGTASYEQYF
>TRBV30|NA|NA|TRBJ2-7
TGTGCCTGGAGTGTACGGGAAGAACAGTACTTC
CAWSVREEQYF
>TRBV5-1|NA|NA|TRBJ1-1
TGCGCCAGCAGCCCCCAAGCGAACACTGAAGCTTTCTTT
CASSPQANTEAFF
>TRBV11-2|NA|few|TRBJ1-1
TGTGCCAGCAGCCCCGGGGGGAGGTATGAAGCTTTCTTT
CASSPGGRYEAFF
>TRBV5-1|NA|few|TRBJ2-2
TGCGCCAGCAGCCCTCAAAAATCACAGGTCGGGAACACCGGGGAGCTGTTTTTT
CASSPQKSQVGNTGELFF
>TRBV2|TRBD2|NA|TRBJ2-1
TGTGCCAGCGTGGGACTAGCGGGATCAGATGAGCAGTTCTTC
CASVGLAGSDEQFF
>TRBV5-1|NA|NA|TRBJ2-1
TGCGCCAGCAGCTTGGCCGGGGGAGCCCATGAGCAGTTCTTC
CASSLAGGAHEQFF
>TRBV27|NA|NA|TRBJ1-2
TGTGCCAGCAGCCCCCCCCACAGGATGAATGGCTACACCTTC
CASSPPHRMNGYTF
>TRBV2|NA|NA|TRBJ1-3
TGTGCCAGCAGCACAGGGCTTGGAAACACCATATATTTT
CASSTGLGNTIYF
>TRBV2|NA|once|TRBJ2-7
TGTGCCAGCAGTGTTAAATACGAGCAGTACTTC
CASSVKYEQYF
>TRBV9|TRBD2|NA|TRBJ2-3
TGTGCCAGCAGCGTCAGCGGGGGGAGGGCGGATACGCAGTATTTT
CASSVSGGRADTQYF
>TRBV11-2|TRBD1|NA|TRBJ2-7
TGTGCCAGCAGTCGGGACAGGTTGGACACCTACGAGCAGTACTTC
CASSRDRLDTYEQYF
>TRBV7-2|NA|few|TRBJ2-1
TGTGCCAGCAGCCAGGGGCTAGCTGGCGAGCAGTTCTTC
CASSQGLAGEQFF
>TRBV6-1|NA|NA|TRBJ1-4
TGTGCCAGCAGTTGGACAGACACTAATGAAAAACTGTTTTTT
CASSWTDTNEKLFF
>TRBV5-1|TRBD2|NA|TRBJ2-7
TGCGCCAGCAGCTTGGAAACGGGAGGCGGTTATGAGCAGTACTTC
CASSLETGGGYEQYF
>TRBV5-1|NA|few|TRBJ2-1
TGCGCCAGCAGCTCCCTACACAATGAGCAGTTCTTC
CASSSLHNEQFF
>TRBV7-8|NA|NA|TRBJ1-5
TGTGCCAGCAGCTTAGGGGCTCAGCCCCAGCATTTT
CASSLGAQPQHF
>TRBV14|NA|NA|TRBJ1-4
TGTGCCAGCAGCCATAACAACAGGGTTACTAATGAAAAACTGTTTTTT
CASSHNNRVTNEKLFF
>TRBV4-2|NA|NA|TRBJ1-5
TGTGCCAGCAGCCAAGATGCCGGTAGCAATCAGCCCCAGCATTTT
CASSQDAGSNQPQHF
>TRBV5-6|TRBD1|NA|TRBJ1-6
TGTGCCAGCAGCTGGGACAGATGGAATTCACCCCTCCACTTT
CASSWDRWNSPLHF
>TRBV18|TRBD1|NA|TRBJ2-7
TGTGCCAGCTCACCCCGGGACAGCCCCTACGAGCAGTACTTC
CASSPRDSPYEQYF
>TRBV6-1|NA|NA|TRBJ2-5
TGTGCCAGCATGAGTGGGAGGACGTGGGAGACCCAGTACTTC
CASMSGRTWETQYF
>TRBV6-5|NA|few|TRBJ2-1
TGTGCCAGTGCAGACAGGTACTCCTACAATGAGCAGTTCTTC
CASADRYSYNEQFF
>TRBV6-5|TRBD1|NA|TRBJ2-3
TGTGCCAGCAGAAACAGGGGGAAAGCAGATACGCAGTATTTT
CASRNRGKADTQYF
>TRBV5-1|TRBD1|NA|TRBJ2-5
TGCGCCAGCAGCTTGGGACAGGGAAAAGAGACCCAGTACTTC
CASSLGQGKETQYF
>TRBV6-6|NA|NA|TRBJ2-1
TGTGCCAGCAGTTACTCGCAGGGACTCTACAATGAGCAGTTCTTC
CASSYSQGLYNEQFF
>TRBV9|NA|NA|TRBJ2-3
TGTGCCAGCAGCGTAGGAGGCGGGACCAGCACAGATACGCAGTATTTT
CASSVGGGTSTDTQYF
>TRBV15|NA|NA|TRBJ2-1
TGTGCCACCAGCAGAGGGCAGGGAAAAGACAATGAGCAGTTCTTC
CATSRGQGKDNEQFF
>TRBV5-4|NA|NA|TRBJ2-5
TGTGCCAGCAGCTTGTCCGACAGGCAAGAGACCCAGTACTTC
CASSLSDRQETQYF
>TRBV2|TRBD2|medium-sized|TRBJ2-7
TGTGCCAGCAGTAACCAAGGACTAGCGGGGGTCGAGCAGTACTTC
CASSNQGLAGVEQYF
>TRBV15|TRBD1|NA|TRBJ2-7
TGTGCCACCAGCCGATCGGGACAGGGCTACGAGCAGTACTTC
CATSRSGQGYEQYF
>TRBV28|NA|few|TRBJ2-7
TGTGCCAGCAGTTTCGAAGCTTGGGGCGGACGCTACGAGCAGTACTTC
CASSFEAWGGRYEQYF
>TRBV7-9|TRBD2|NA|TRBJ2-7
TGTGCCAGCAGCGCTTTCGGGACTAGCGACCACTACGAGCAGTACTTC
CASSAFGTSDHYEQYF
>TRBV6-1|NA|NA|TRBJ2-7
TGTGCCAGCAGTACAGGGAGAAATTCTTTCGAGCAGTACTTC
CASSTGRNSFEQYF
>TRBV7-9|TRBD2|NA|TRBJ2-4
TGTGCCAGCAGCTTACCCCCTCGACTAGCGGGTGCCAAAAACATTCAGTACTTC
CASSLPPRLAGAKNIQYF
>TRBV6-1|NA|NA|TRBJ1-5
TGTGCCAGCAGTGTCACGTGGGGAGAGGATCCCCAGCATTTT
CASSVTWGEDPQHF
>TRBV5-1|TRBD1|few|TRBJ2-7
TGCGCCAGCAGTCCGACGACAGGGACATACGAGCAGTACTTC
CASSPTTGTYEQYF
>TRBV2|TRBD1|once|TRBJ2-2
TGTGCCAGCAGTCGACAGGGGGCAAGGAACACCGGGGAGCTGTTTTTT
CASSRQGARNTGELFF
>TRBV13|TRBD2|few|TRBJ2-7
TGTGCCAGCAGCCTACGTGGACAGGGACTAGCGGGAGGCTACGAGCAGTACTTC
CASSLRGQGLAGGYEQYF
>TRBV7-9|NA|NA|TRBJ1-2
TGTTCCAGCAGCCCTACAGGGAACTATGGCTACACCTTC
CSSSPTGNYGYTF
>TRBV18|TRBD1|NA|TRBJ1-1
TGTGCCAGCTCAAGACAGGGTAACACTGAAGCTTTCTTT
CASSRQGNTEAFF
>TRBV7-7|TRBD2|NA|TRBJ2-7
TGTGCTAGCAGCTCTGGGACTAGCGGGAGGGTTGACGAGCAGTACTTC
CASSSGTSGRVDEQYF
>TRBV27|NA|few|TRBJ2-2
TGTGCCAGCAGTTCTACCGGGGAGCTGTTTTTT
CASSSTGELFF
>TRBV7-9|TRBD2|NA|TRBJ2-2
TGTGCCAGCAGCCCCCGGACCCGGGGGGACACCGGGGAGCTGTTTTTT
CASSPRTRGDTGELFF